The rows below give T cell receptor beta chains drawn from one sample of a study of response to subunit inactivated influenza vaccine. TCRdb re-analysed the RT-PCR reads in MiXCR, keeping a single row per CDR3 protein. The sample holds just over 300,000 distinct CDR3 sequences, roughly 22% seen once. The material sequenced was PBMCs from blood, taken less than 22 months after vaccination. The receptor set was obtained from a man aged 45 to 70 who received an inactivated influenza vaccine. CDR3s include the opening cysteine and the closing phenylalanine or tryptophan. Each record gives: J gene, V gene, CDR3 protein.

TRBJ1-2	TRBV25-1	CASSEHRDYGYTF
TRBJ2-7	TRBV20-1	CSARLQDYSYEQYF
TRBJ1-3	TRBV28	CAISSGVRGNTIYF
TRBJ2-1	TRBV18	CASSPLGGRADEQFF
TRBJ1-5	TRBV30	CAWSVDRALQPQHF
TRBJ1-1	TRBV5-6	CASSLIGTSMNTEAFF
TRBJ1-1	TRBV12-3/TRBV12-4	CASSPGTGRNTEAFF
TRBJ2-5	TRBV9	CASSFRLASETQYF
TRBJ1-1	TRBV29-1	CSVVQNPTEAFF
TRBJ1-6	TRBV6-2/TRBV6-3	CASSRRPHGRTSPLHF
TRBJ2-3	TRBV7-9	CASSRGQVADTQYF
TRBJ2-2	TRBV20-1	CSARDIYTGELFF
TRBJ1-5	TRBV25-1	CASSESGVQPQHF
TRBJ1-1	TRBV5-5	CASSLRGTLMNTEALF
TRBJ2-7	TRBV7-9	CASRGGDGYEQYF
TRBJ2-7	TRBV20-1	CSARWAGGPFEQYF
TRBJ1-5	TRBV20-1	CSVIRGQHNQPQHF
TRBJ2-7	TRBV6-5	CASSYSGWDYEQYF
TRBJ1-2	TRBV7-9	CASSLGDSFYGYTF
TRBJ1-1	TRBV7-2	CASSLVSQNTEAFF
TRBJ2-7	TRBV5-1	CASSQDGRLEQYF
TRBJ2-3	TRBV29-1	CSVQQTDTQYF
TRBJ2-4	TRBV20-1	CSARASLAKNIQYF
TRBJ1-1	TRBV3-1	CASSLSAGGVNTEAFF
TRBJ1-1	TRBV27	CASRNRVSSTTEAFF
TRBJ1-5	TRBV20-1	CSANPGTVNQPQHF
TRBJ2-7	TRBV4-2	CASSLGTSTTYEQYF
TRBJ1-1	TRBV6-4	CASSEFQNTEAFF
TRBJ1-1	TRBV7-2	CASSQKWTQKNTEAFF
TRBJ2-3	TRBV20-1	CSAIGREPTDTQYF